The clone carrying this TCR beta chain was recorded once. As yet, its antigen is unknown. Investigators profiled TCR beta VDJ and CDR3 from genomic DNA template. TCRdb re-called the reads with MiXCR, one entry per CDR3 protein. Here the sample spans about 130,000 distinct CDR3 sequences, more than 40% being singletons. This CDR3 is built from 15 residues. Germline V lookup: CDR1 SGHRS, CDR2 YFSETQ. J lost 6 bases, V lost 4 bases, and 9 bases had no gene match. This sample is part of a study of CD8+CD57+ T cells in acquired aplastic anemia. Study-wide context: The sorted CD4+ and CD8+ cells yielded an average around 3.2 ug of DNA. Among healthy donors, CD4+ cells averaged about 9.9 million reads.

Notes on the study in general: Patients and controls turned out to have 25 to 35 CD8+ CDR3 sequences in common. Patients and controls had CD8+ Simpson's diversity values that were not significantly distinct.

This sequence joins TRBV5-1 and TRBJ2-7; TRBD1 aligns across 11 bases. The receptor comes from a human donor in good health, serving as a control. Sequenced: sorted CD4+, CD8+, or CD8+CD57+ T cells (not recorded which) from PBMCs. CDR3 DNA sequence: TGCGCCAGCAGCAGGGACGGGACAGGGGGTCGCGAGCAGTACTTC. Protein product: CASSRDGTGGREQYF.